The 10 T cell receptor beta chains below were found in one sample sequenced in a study of a mutant IDH1 vaccine in newly diagnosed glioma. What these receptors recognize is not known. The table came from immunoSEQ multiplex PCR; TCRdb's copy has only in-frame clones and leaves some out. The table includes just over 65,000 clones, 84% detected once. Time point denoted: week 35, safety follow-up. Each dose delivered 300 ug of mutant IDH1 20-mer peptide subcutaneously with imiquimod. The sequencing here drew on PBMCs, taken from a glioma patient whose treatment included an IDH1 peptide vaccine. These receptors originate from a young man with glioma.

The J gene is TRBJ1-1, the V gene TRBV27, with D perhaps matching TRBD1 (5 bases). The CDR3 runs to 13 residues. The V gene lost 6 bases and the J gene lost 11 bases, with 19 bases spanning the gap. CDR1 and CDR2 from the germline V gene are MNHEY and SMNVEV (reference sequence). The CDR3 spells CASSPRRGVAAFF. As DNA, the CDR3 is TGTGCCAGCAGCCCGCGACGGGGGGTTGCCGCTTTCTTT.

The rearrangement joins TRBV19 to TRBJ1-5; 7 positions agree with TRBD1. The CDR3 is made up of 14 amino acids. Germline V gene sequence: CDR1 LNHDA, CDR2 SQIVND (reference sequence). V shed 5 bases, J shed 7 bases, and the junction held 8 bases outside the gene matches. CDR3 nucleotide sequence: TGTGCCAGTAGTTCCCGACAGGGTCAACAGCCCCAGCATTTT. Translating it yields CASSSRQGQQPQHF.

The chain couples TRBV5-4 to TRBJ1-2; no clear D gene. The CDR3 is 12 residues long. The V gene lost 2 bases and the J gene lost 5 bases, with 7 bases spanning the gap. Germline assignment: CDR1 SGHNT and CDR2 YYREEE (reference sequence). The CDR3 DNA is TGTGCCAGCAGCTTACCCGGGTATGGCTACACCTTC. Its protein is CASSLPGYGYTF.

The V and J genes are TRBV4-2 and TRBJ2-1; 9 positions match TRBD2. From germline, CDR1 is LGHNA and CDR2 YNFKEQ. After removal of 0 bases from V and 5 bases from J, the junction contained 8 bases not matched to a gene. This CDR3 comprises 17 residues. The CDR3 bases are TGTGCCAGCAGCCAAGATCAGGGAAGCGGGGGGAACAATGAGCAGTTCTTC. It yields the protein CASSQDQGSGGNNEQFF.

The chain joins TRBV4-2 to TRBJ2-7; D is undetermined. This CDR3 is 15 amino acids long. Germline CDR1 and CDR2: LGHNA and YNFKEQ. Between the trimmed V and J ends, which lost 0 bases and 3 bases, there was a span of 12 bases. The CDR3 region has the DNA TGTGCCAGCAGCCAAGAATCAACTTCGTTCTACGAGCAGTACTTC. Protein sequence: CASSQESTSFYEQYF.

The chain is built from TRBV7-6 and TRBJ2-1; the D gene could be TRBD1 or TRBD2 (5 bases each). From germline, CDR1 is SGHVS and CDR2 FNYEAQ. The CDR3 is made up of 15 amino acids. V gave up 0 bases and J gave up 1 base, with 7 bases separating them. The CDR3 coding sequence is TGTGCCAGCAGCTTAGCGGGGGTTTCCTACAATGAGCAGTTCTTC. This sequence encodes CASSLAGVSYNEQFF.

This chain uses TRBV6-5 with TRBJ1-1; the match to TRBD1 covers 7 bases. Germline CDR1 and CDR2: MNHEY and SVGAGI. This CDR3 comprises 14 residues. The junction had 4 bases not matched to a gene; V was cut back by 2 bases and J by 4 bases. In nucleotides, the CDR3 is TGTGCCAGCAGTTACCAACAGGGGTTCACTGAAGCTTTCTTT. Translated: CASSYQQGFTEAFF.

About this clone: Compared with germline, one end of the junction differs, possibly owing to a read error. The chain uses TRBV7-7 and TRBJ2-5; weak D call: TRBD2 (5 bases). This CDR3 is built from 16 residues. From germline, CDR1 is SSHAT and CDR2 FNYEAQ (reference sequence). The CDR3 loop is CASSPGSQGRSKTQYF. As DNA, the CDR3 is TGTGCTAGCAGCCCGGGGTCCCAAGGGCGGTCGAAGACCCAGTACTTC.

V usage is TRBV6-5 and J usage is TRBJ2-7, with 10 bases fitting TRBD1. Per germline, CDR1 MNHEY and CDR2 SVGAGI. Trimming removed 0 bases from V and 0 bases from J; junction bases left unmatched: 2. The CDR3 covers 16 residues. The CDR3 loop reads CASSYSRTGGSYEQYF. In DNA form, the CDR3 reads TGTGCCAGCAGTTACTCGCGGACAGGGGGCTCCTACGAGCAGTACTTC.

The chain links TRBV30 to TRBJ1-1; unclear D gene. The CDR3 has 15 residues. V lost 0 bases to trimming and J lost 5 bases, with 16 bases between them. Germline V gene lookup returns CDR1 GTSNPN and CDR2 SVGIG (reference sequence). The CDR3 is CAWSVLGRTTTEAFF. CDR3 coding DNA: TGTGCCTGGAGTGTACTTGGGCGTACAACAACTGAAGCTTTCTTT.